This passage covers 10 T cell receptor beta chains from one sample sequenced in a study of T cell changes during pregnancy in multiple sclerosis. Sequencing was performed with immunoSEQ multiplex PCR; in TCRdb, only in-frame clones are kept and a portion is missing. This table has about 36,000 clones, around 93% appearing once. Sequenced material: CD4+ T cells from peripheral blood mononuclear cells, taken in the first trimester of pregnancy. The receptors were gathered from a female donor with multiple sclerosis, enrolled in a pregnancy study.

This clone occurred once. The V call is TRBV7-2, the J call TRBJ2-5; a possible D gene is TRBD2 (5 bases). V was clipped by 5 bases and J by 7 bases, with 8 bases between them. The V gene's germline CDR1 is SGHTA and CDR2 FQGNSA. This CDR3 has 11 amino acids. The CDR3 loop is CASSQSGTQYF. CDR3 nucleotide sequence: TGTGCCAGCAGCCAGAGCGGGACCCAGTACTTC.

About this clone itself: In the same sample, other DNA sequences code for this CDR3. This rearrangement joins TRBV19 to TRBJ1-5; D might be TRBD1 (6 bases). Germline values: CDR1 LNHDA, CDR2 SQIVND (reference sequence). V was pared by 3 bases and J by 2 bases, with 14 bases between. The CDR3 is made up of 16 amino acids. CDR3 in DNA: TGTGCCAGTAGTATTTCCAGGGGCAGGGGCAATCAGCCCCAGCATTTT. Its protein is CASSISRGRGNQPQHF.

V gene TRBV5-1 combines with J gene TRBJ1-1; the D gene is possibly TRBD1 (5 bases). The CDR3 totals 14 residues. V lost 3 bases and J 1 base, leaving 10 bases between the germline ends. Germline V gene lookup returns CDR1 SGHRS and CDR2 YFSETQ. The CDR3 loop is CASSSSTGNTEAFF. Written as DNA, the CDR3 is TGCGCCAGCAGCTCCTCAACAGGGAACACTGAAGCTTTCTTT.

V usage is TRBV9 and J usage is TRBJ2-7, with D possibly TRBD2 on 7 matching bases. The germline V gene encodes CDR1 SGDLS and CDR2 YYNGEE. The CDR3 spans 17 residues. V lost 0 bases and J 0 bases, leaving 16 bases between the germline ends. CDR3 nucleotides: TGTGCCAGCAGCGTAGTAAGGGGGGGCGGTAGCTCCTACGAGCAGTACTTC. Translating gives CASSVVRGGGSSYEQYF.

This clone appeared a single time. The chain carries TRBV7-2 and TRBJ1-1; D gene ambiguous. From germline, CDR1 is SGHTA and CDR2 FQGNSA. This CDR3 spans 15 amino acids. V was trimmed by 1 base and J by 1 base, leaving 10 bases between them. CDR3 nucleotides: TGTGCCAGCAGCTTAGTTCCAAAAGCGAACACTGAAGCTTTCTTT. Its translation: CASSLVPKANTEAFF.

V gene TRBV6-1 combines with J gene TRBJ1-1, with a tentative D call TRBD1 (5 bases). The germline V and J ends were trimmed by 7 bases and 0 bases, with 12 bases remaining between them. This CDR3 has 14 amino acids. Germline values: CDR1 MNHNS, CDR2 SASEGT. The CDR3 protein is CASTQGALNTEAFF. CDR3 nucleotide sequence: TGTGCCAGCACCCAAGGGGCACTGAACACTGAAGCTTTCTTT.

J is TRBJ2-7 and V is TRBV21-1; TRBD2, as called in the table, went unchecked against the DNA. TRBV21-1 is listed as a pseudogene. The CDR3 length is 18 residues. The CDR3 DNA is TGTGCCAGCAGACTCCCTAGAACGGGGGGACTACAGCACTACGAGCAGTACTTC. Translation: CASRLPRTGGLQHYEQYF.

The V gene is TRBV5-5, the J gene TRBJ2-3, with D possibly matching TRBD2 (7 bases). V was shortened by 3 bases and J by 4 bases, with 9 bases between the two germline ends. The CDR3 totals 13 residues. Germline V gene data show CDR1 as SGHKS and CDR2 as YYEKEE (reference sequence). As DNA, the CDR3 is TGTGCCAGCAGCTGGGGGGGCTCAGATACGCAGTATTTT. This encodes CASSWGGSDTQYF. Together with reference TRBV5-5 and TRBJ2-3, the CDR3 gives the full variable domain: DAGVTQSPTHLIKTRGQQVTLRCSPISGHKSVSWYQQVLGQGPQFIFQYYEKEERGRGNFPDRFSARQFPNYSSELNVNALLLGDSALYLCASSWGGSDTQYFGPGTRLTVL.

This chain uses TRBV11-2 with TRBJ2-2; maybe TRBD2 (5 bases). Germline-derived CDR1 and CDR2 are SGHAT and FQNNGV. V gave up 10 bases and J gave up 5 bases, with 23 bases separating them. CDR3 length: 16 residues. The CDR3 loop reads CATKLISAGGTGELFF. DNA of the CDR3: TGTGCCACCAAGCTCATCTCTGCGGGCGGAACCGGGGAGCTGTTTTTT.

This chain connects TRBV30 to TRBJ2-3; 8 bases are shared with TRBD2. The CDR3 has 14 residues. In germline, CDR1 is GTSNPN, CDR2 SVGIG (reference sequence). J was trimmed by 4 bases and V by 3 bases; bases with no gene match: 6. CDR3 in amino acids: CAWRAGERADTQYF. CDR3 bases: TGTGCCTGGAGAGCGGGAGAGCGAGCAGATACGCAGTATTTT.